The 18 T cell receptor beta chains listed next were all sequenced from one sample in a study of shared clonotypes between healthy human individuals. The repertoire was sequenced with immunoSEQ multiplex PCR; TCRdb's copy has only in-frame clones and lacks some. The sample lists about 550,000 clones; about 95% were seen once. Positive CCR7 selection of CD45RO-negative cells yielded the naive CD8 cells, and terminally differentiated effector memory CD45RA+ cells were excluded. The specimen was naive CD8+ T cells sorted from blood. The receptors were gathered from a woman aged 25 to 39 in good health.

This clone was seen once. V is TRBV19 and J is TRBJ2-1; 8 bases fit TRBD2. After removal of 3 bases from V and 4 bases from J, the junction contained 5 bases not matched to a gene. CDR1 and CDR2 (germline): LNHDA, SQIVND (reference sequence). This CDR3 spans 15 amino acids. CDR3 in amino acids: CASSIFPSGYNEQFF. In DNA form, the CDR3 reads TGTGCCAGTAGTATTTTCCCTAGCGGGTACAATGAGCAGTTCTTC.

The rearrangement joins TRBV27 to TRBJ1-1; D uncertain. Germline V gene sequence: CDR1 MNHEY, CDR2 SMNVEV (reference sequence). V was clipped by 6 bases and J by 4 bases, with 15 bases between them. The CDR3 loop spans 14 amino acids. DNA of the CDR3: TGTGCCAGCAGCTTACAAGGAGGAATCACTGAAGCTTTCTTT. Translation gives CASSLQGGITEAFF.

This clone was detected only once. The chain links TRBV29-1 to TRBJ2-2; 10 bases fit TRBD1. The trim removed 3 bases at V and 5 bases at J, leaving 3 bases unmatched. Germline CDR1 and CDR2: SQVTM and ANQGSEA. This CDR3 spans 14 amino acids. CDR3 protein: CSVERGQGTGELFF. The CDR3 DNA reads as TGCAGCGTTGAGAGGGGACAGGGGACCGGGGAGCTGTTTTTT.

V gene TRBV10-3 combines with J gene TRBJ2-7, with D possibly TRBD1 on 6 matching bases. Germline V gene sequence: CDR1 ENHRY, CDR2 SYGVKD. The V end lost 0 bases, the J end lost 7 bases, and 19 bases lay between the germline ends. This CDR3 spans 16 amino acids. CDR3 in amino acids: CAISESQGWGSWEQYF. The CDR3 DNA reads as TGTGCCATCAGTGAGTCCCAGGGGTGGGGTTCGTGGGAGCAGTACTTC.

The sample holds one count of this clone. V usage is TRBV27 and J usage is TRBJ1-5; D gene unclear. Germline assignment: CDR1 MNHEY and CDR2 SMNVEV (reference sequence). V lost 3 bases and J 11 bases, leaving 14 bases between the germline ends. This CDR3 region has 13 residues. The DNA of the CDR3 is TGTGCCAGCAGTTTTGGCCCTGGGATGACCCAGCATTTT. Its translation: CASSFGPGMTQHF.

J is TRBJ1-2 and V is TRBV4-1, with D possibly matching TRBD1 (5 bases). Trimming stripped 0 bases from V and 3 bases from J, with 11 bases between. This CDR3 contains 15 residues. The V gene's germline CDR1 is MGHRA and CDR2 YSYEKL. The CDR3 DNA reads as TGCGCCAGCAGCCAAGAGGGACTGTTGGACTATGGCTACACCTTC. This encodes CASSQEGLLDYGYTF.

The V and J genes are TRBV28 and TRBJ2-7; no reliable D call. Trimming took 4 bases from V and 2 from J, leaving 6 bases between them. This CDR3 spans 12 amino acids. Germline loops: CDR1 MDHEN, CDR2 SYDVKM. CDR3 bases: TGTGCCAGCAGTTCTCCAACCTACGAGCAGTACTTC. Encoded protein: CASSSPTYEQYF.

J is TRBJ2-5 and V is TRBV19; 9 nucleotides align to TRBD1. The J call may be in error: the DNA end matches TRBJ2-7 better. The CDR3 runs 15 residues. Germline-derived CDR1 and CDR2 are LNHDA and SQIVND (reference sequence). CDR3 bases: TGTGCCAGTAGTATAGGGGGACAGGGCCCCTACGAGCAGTACTTC. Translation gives CASSIGGQGPYEQYF.

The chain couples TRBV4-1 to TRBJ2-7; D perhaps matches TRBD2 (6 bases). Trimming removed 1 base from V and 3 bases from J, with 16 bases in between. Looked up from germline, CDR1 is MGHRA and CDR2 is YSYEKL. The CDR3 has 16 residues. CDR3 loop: CASSQGGGTLDYEQYF. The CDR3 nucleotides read TGCGCCAGCAGCCAAGGAGGAGGGACTCTCGACTACGAGCAGTACTTC.

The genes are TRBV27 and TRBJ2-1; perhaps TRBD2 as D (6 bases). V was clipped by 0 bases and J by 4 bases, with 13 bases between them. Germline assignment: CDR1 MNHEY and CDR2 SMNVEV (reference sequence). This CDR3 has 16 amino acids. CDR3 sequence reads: CASSLSGTHAYNEQFF. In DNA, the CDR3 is TGTGCCAGCAGTTTATCAGGGACTCACGCATACAATGAGCAGTTCTTC.

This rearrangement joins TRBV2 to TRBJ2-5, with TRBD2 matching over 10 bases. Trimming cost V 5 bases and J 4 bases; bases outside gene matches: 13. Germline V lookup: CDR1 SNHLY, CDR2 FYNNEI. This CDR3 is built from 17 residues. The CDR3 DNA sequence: TGTGCCAGCAGTTTCGGGCTAGCGGGAGCTTACGGAGAGACCCAGTACTTC. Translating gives CASSFGLAGAYGETQYF.

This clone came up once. The CDR3 reads CAWSVLGKGLSYEQYF. DNA of the CDR3: TGTGCCTGGAGTGTACTAGGAAAGGGACTCTCCTACGAGCAGTACTTC. The rearrangement joins TRBV30 to TRBJ2-7, with D possibly matching TRBD2 (6 bases). Germline-derived CDR1 and CDR2 are GTSNPN and SVGIG (reference sequence). This CDR3 is built from 16 residues. The V gene lost 0 bases and the J gene lost 0 bases, with 15 bases spanning the gap.

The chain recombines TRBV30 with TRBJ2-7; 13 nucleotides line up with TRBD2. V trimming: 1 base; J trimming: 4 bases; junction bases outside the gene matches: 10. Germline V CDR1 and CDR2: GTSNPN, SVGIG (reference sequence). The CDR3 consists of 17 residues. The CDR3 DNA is TGTGCCTGGAGTGACCCCGGGACTAGCGGGAAATTTTACGAGCAGTACTTC. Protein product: CAWSDPGTSGKFYEQYF.

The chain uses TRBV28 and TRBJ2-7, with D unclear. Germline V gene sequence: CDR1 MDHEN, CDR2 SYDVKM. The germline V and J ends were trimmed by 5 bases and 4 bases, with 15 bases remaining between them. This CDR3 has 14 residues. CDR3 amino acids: CASSRRLKPYEQYF. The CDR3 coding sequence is TGTGCCAGCAGTAGAAGATTAAAACCATACGAGCAGTACTTC. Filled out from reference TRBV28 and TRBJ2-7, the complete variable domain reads DVKVTQSSRYLVKRTGEKVFLECVQDMDHENMFWYRQDPGLGLRLIYFSYDVKMKEKGDIPEGYSVSREKKERFSLILESASTNQTSMYLCASSRRLKPYEQYFGPGTRLTVT.

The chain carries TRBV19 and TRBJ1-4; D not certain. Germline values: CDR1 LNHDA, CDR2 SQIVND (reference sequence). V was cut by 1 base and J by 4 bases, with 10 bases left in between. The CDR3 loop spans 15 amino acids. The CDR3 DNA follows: TGTGCCAGTAGTATAGGGGAGCAGATTAATGAAAAACTGTTTTTT. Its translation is CASSIGEQINEKLFF.

In nucleotides, the CDR3 is TGTGCCAGCAGCTCAGAAAGGGAGACCCAGTACTTC. Translation gives CASSSERETQYF. The chain couples TRBV5-6 to TRBJ2-5; no clear D. CDR3 length equals 12 residues. Trimming took off 3 bases at V and 5 bases at J, with 8 bases between the two ends. The germline CDR1 and CDR2 sequences are SGHDT and YYEEEE.

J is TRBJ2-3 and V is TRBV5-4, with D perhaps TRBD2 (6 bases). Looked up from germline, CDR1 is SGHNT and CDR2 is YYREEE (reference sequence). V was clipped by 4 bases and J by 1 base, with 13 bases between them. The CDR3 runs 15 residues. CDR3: CASSLRGGGTDTQYF. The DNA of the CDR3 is TGTGCCAGCAGCCTTCGGGGCGGGGGCACAGATACGCAGTATTTT.

The CDR3 region has the DNA TGCGCCAGCAGCCCGGAACCCACGGGCGGGCAGTTCTTC. As protein: CASSPEPTGGQFF. The chain recombines TRBV4-1 with TRBJ2-1; D remains unclear. V lost 4 bases to trimming and J lost 12 bases, with 16 bases between them. This CDR3 contains 13 residues. The germline V gene encodes CDR1 MGHRA and CDR2 YSYEKL.